Included here is one T cell receptor beta chain sequence, with context. This clonotype occurred a few times. No antigen is known for it. No qualities accompany the bases; no much larger clone lies one base away. Ophthalmopathy patients had moderately to severely active disease, with a Clinical Activity Score of 3 or more, a NOSPECS grade of 4 or more, and a disease duration of less than 3 months. Any patient with an uncontrolled infection, another autoimmune disease, pregnancy or lactation was excluded. Diagnoses were established on the basis of clinical symptoms, serum thyroxine and TRAb, thyroid ultrasound, and orbital computed tomography. PBMCs were isolated from roughly 10 ml of fresh peripheral blood by Ficoll-Paque density gradient centrifugation. Total RNA was extracted with Trizol reagent, and quality was checked on an Agilent 2100 Bioanalyzer. This entry comes from a study of T cells in Graves' hyperthyroidism and ophthalmopathy (dated by TCRdb to the late 2010s). Some background on the complete study: Peripheral blood samples were taken at the time of initial diagnosis, prior to any treatment. The 90 to 100 discovery patients were randomly split 7:3 into training and test sets. Whether ophthalmopathy could be predicted prospectively was tested in an independent validation cohort made up of roughly 20 hyperthyroidism patients plus 17 patients who later progressed to ophthalmopathy. Following sampling, methimazole starting at 30 mg daily was given to hyperthyroidism patients, and high-dose intravenous methylprednisolone was given to ophthalmopathy patients. According to the paper, TCR Vbeta CDR3 sequencing was carried out on some 130 peripheral blood samples, which came from fewer than 50 ophthalmopathy, 70 to 80 hyperthyroidism and about 17 progressor patients. To identify TCR V-J signatures that set the groups apart, the researchers used a discovery cohort of more than 95 patients, made up of 43 with Graves' ophthalmopathy and 57 with stable Graves' hyperthyroidism. The study also compared thyroid tissue and blood T-cell repertoires from a handful of Graves' hyperthyroidism patients. The study at large found these results: Most expanded thyroid clonotypes (frequency above 0.001) were also found in blood, which suggests that blood repertoires may mirror thyroid immune responses. Sample size was not statistically predetermined, and blinding of investigators to group allocation was not performed. In validation, progression to ophthalmopathy was predicted by the model with about 70% sensitivity and just over 72% specificity, a median of 6.5 months before onset. A 13 V-J signature model separated ophthalmopathy from stable hyperthyroidism, with approximately 87% sensitivity and around 84% specificity in cross-validation and 80%/75% in testing.

From the cysteine up to the phenylalanine, the CDR3 has a length of 15 residues. The kept DNA is CDR3 alone, 45 bases in frame from the first base. The germline ends are 9 bases apart after V is trimmed by 1 base and J by 0 bases. CDR1 and CDR2 are drawn from the germline V gene: SGHVS, FNYEAQ. The TCR beta CDR3 regions were amplified from the RNA transcripts. The TCR CDR3 was subjected to a first round of RT-PCR using the HTBI primer set and the Qiagen OneStep RT-PCR kit. Libraries were constructed in a second round of multiplex PCR, after which size selection and purification were performed. Paired-end sequencing of the libraries was performed with 100 bp reads on an Illumina HiSeq2000. The study's processing was this. SOAPnuke was used to process the raw data, with reads discarded if the reads contained adapters or uncalled bases, had a mean Phred below 15, or lacked an exact constant-primer or identifier match. COPE v1.2.5 was used to merge high-quality paired reads, and clonotypes were defined as unique nucleotide sequences. Clonotypes were aligned to IMGT TRBV, TRBD and TRBJ reference segments using MiTCR v1.1. The analysis included only V-J combinations with a frequency above 0.0001, which together covered 99% to 99.2% of the repertoires. The TCS score was defined as F50 (clonal expansion) divided by E x V (chaos), with BLOSUM62-based TCRdist calculated between CDR3 peptides within each V-J. Welch's t-statistics and random forest reduced roughly 500 V-J features to roughly 13, which were used in a naive Bayes classifier (R e1071). TCRdb handled the public reads itself, with Q25 trimming in fastp and clone calling in MiXCR, and kept productive beta chains. Entries are consolidated by CDR3 protein sequence, retaining the most common genes and DNA. It is TCRdb's table, rather than the study itself, that gives the V and J calls and clone size. The sample includes roughly 650,000 distinct CDR3 sequences, with about 16% observed a single time. Roughly 3.4% of the sample belongs to the ten largest clones.

This TCR was sampled from a woman in her thirties or forties with Graves' ophthalmopathy. Here the chain combines TRBV7-6 and TRBJ2-5; possibly the D gene is TRBD1, per 5 matching bases. Sequencing used blood. Here is the DNA: TGTGCCAGCAGCTTAGTCAGGGCAAACCAAGAGACCCAGTACTTC. Its coded protein is CASSLVRANQETQYF.